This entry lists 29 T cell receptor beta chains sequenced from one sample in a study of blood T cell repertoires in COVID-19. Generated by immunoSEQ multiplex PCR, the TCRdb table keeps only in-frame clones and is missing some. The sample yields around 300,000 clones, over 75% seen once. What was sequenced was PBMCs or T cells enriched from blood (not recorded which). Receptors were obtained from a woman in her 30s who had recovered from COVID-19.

The CDR3, as DNA: TGTGCCAGTTCGGTCGATTCAACTAATGAAAAACTGTTTTTT. Translated, it gives CASSVDSTNEKLFF. V usage is TRBV7-2 and J usage is TRBJ1-4; D ambiguous. The CDR3 is made up of 14 amino acids. V lost 9 bases, J lost 0 bases, and 11 bases lay in between. The germline V gene has CDR1 SGHTA and CDR2 FQGNSA.

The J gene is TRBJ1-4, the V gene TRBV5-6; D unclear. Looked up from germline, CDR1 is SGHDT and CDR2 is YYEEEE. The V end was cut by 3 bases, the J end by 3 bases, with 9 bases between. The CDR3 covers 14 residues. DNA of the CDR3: TGTGCCAGCAGCTACAGACCCTCTAATGAAAAACTGTTTTTT. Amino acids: CASSYRPSNEKLFF.

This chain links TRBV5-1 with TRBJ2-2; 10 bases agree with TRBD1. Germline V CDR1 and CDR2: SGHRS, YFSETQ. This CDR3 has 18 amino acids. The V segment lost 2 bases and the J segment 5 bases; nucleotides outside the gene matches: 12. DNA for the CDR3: TGCGCCAGCAGCTTCCATCCTGACAGGGGGCTGAGGACCGGGGAGCTGTTTTTT. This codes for CASSFHPDRGLRTGELFF.

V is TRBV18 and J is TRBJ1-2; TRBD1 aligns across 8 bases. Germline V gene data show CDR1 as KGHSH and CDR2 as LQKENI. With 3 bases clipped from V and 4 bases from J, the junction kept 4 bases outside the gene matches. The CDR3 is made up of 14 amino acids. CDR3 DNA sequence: TGTGCCAGCTCACCTGACAGGGGTGCCTATGGCTACACCTTC. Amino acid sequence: CASSPDRGAYGYTF.

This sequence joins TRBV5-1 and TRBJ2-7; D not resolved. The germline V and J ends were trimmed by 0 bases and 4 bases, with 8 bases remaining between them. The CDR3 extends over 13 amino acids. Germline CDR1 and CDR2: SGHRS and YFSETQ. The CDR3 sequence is CASSLGVGYEQYF. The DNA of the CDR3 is TGCGCCAGCAGCTTGGGGGTCGGGTACGAGCAGTACTTC.

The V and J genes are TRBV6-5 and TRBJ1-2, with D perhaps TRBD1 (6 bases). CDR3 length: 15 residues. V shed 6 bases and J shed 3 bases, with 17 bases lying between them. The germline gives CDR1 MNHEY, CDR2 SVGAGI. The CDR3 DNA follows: TGTGCCAGCAGCCGGACACAGGGTGTTGACTATGGCTACACCTTC. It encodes CASSRTQGVDYGYTF.

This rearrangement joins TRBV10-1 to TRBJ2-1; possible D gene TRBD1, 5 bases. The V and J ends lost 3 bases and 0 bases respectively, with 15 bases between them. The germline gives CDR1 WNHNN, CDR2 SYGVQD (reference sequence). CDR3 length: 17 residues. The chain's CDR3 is CASSDPQTASSYNEQFF. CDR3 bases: TGCGCCAGCAGTGATCCCCAGACAGCCAGCTCCTACAATGAGCAGTTCTTC.

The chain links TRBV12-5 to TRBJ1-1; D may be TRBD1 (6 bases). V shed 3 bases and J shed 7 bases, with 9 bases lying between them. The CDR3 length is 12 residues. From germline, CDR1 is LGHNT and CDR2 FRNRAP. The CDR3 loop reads CASGFPQGEAFF. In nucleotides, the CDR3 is TGTGCTAGTGGTTTCCCACAGGGTGAAGCTTTCTTT.

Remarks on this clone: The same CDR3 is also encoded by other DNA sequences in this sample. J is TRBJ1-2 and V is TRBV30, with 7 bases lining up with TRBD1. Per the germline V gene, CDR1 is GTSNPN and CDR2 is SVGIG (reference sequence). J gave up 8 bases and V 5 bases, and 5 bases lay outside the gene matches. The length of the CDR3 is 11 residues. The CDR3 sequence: CAWSGGGGYTF. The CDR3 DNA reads TGTGCCTGGTCAGGGGGAGGCGGCTACACCTTC. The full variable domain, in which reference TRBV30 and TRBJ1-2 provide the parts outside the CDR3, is SQTIHQWPATLVQPVGSPLSLECTVEGTSNPNLYWYRQAAGRGLQLLFYSVGIGQISSEVPQNLSASRPQDRQFILSSKKLLLSDSGFYLCAWSGGGGYTFGSGTRLTVV.

CDR3 coding DNA: TGTGCCAGCAGGAGACAGCGAAATCAGCCCCAGCATTTT. Its translation is CASRRQRNQPQHF. This chain connects TRBV2 to TRBJ1-5, with D perhaps TRBD1 (5 bases). CDR3 length: 13 amino acids. V dropped 6 bases and J dropped 4 bases, with 10 bases sitting between them. Germline V gene data show CDR1 as SNHLY and CDR2 as FYNNEI. Combining the CDR3 with reference TRBV2 and TRBJ1-5 gives the whole variable domain EPEVTQTPSHQVTQMGQEVILRCVPISNHLYFYWYRQILGQKVEFLVSFYNNEISEKSEIFDDQFSVERPDGSNFTLKIRSTKLEDSAMYFCASRRQRNQPQHFGDGTRLSIL.

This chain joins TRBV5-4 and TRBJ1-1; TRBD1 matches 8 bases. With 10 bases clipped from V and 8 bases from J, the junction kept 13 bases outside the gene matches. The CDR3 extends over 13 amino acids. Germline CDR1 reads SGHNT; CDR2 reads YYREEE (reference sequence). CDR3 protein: CAYGATGVGEAFF. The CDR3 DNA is TGTGCCTACGGCGCGACAGGGGTAGGGGAAGCTTTCTTT.

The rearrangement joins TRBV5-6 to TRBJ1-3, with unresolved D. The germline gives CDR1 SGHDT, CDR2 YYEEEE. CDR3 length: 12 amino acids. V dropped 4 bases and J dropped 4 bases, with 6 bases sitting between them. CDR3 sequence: CASSLQGNTIYF. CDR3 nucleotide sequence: TGTGCCAGCAGCCTACAGGGAAACACCATATATTTT. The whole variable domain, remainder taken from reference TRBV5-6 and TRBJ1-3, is DAGVTQSPTHLIKTRGQQVTLRCSPKSGHDTVSWYQQALGQGPQFIFQYYEEEERQRGNFPDRFSGHQFPNYSSELNVNALLLGDSALYLCASSLQGNTIYFGEGSWLTVV.

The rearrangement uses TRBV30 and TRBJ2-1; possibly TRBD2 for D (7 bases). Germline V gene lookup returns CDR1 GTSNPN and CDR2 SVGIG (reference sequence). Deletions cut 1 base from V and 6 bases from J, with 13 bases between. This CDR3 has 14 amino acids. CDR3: CAWSGGGGLNEQFF. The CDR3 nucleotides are TGTGCCTGGAGTGGGGGGGGCGGACTCAATGAGCAGTTCTTC.

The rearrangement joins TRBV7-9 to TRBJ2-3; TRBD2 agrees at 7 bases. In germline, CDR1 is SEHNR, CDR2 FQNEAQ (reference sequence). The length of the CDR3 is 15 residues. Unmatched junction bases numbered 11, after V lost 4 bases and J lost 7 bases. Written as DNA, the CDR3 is TGTGCCAGCAGCTCCCAGCTCCGGGGGGTTCATACGCAGTATTTT. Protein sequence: CASSSQLRGVHTQYF.

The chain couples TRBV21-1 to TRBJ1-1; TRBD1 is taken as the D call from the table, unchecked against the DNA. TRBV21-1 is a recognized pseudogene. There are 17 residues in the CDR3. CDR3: CASSLAQIRDRAPEAFF. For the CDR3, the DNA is TGTGCCAGCAGCCTCGCTCAGATTCGGGACAGGGCTCCAGAAGCTTTCTTT.

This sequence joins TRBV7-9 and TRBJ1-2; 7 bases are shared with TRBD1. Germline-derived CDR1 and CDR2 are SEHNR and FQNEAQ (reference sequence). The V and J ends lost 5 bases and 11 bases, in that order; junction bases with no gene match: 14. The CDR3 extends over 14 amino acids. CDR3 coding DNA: TGTGCCAGCAGCCCTTCGACAGGGCTCAAGAGGTACACCTTC. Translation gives CASSPSTGLKRYTF. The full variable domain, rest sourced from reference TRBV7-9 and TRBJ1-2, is DTGVSQNPRHKITKRGQNVTFRCDPISEHNRLYWYRQTLGQGPEFLTYFQNEAQLEKSRLLSDRFSAERPKGSFSTLEIQRTEQGDSAMYLCASSPSTGLKRYTFGSGTRLTVV.

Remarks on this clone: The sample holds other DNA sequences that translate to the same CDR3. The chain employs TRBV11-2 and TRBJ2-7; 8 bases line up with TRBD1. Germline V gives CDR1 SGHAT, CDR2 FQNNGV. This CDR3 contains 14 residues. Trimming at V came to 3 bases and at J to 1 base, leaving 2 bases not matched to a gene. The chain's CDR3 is CASSLGQVSYEQYF. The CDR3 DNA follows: TGTGCCAGCAGCTTGGGACAGGTTTCCTACGAGCAGTACTTC.

In nucleotides, the CDR3 is TGCGCCAGCAGCCAAGCCCCGCCCAGGGCTAACTATGGCTACACCTTC. Protein product: CASSQAPPRANYGYTF. The gene calls are TRBV4-3 and TRBJ1-2, with a tentative D call TRBD1 (5 bases). Germline V gene sequence: CDR1 LGHNA, CDR2 YSLEER. The CDR3 is 16 residues long. V was cut by 1 base and J by 0 bases, with 12 bases left in between.

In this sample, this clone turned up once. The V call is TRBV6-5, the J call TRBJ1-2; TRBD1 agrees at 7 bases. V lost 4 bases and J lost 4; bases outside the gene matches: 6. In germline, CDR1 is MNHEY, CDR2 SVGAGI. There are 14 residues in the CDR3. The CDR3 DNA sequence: TGTGCCAGCAGTTGGAGGGGGCCTGGCTATGGCTACACCTTC. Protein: CASSWRGPGYGYTF.

The CDR3 DNA follows: TGCGCCAGCAGCCCCCTCGAGCGGGGGGGCCCAGAGACCCAGTACTTC. Translating it yields CASSPLERGGPETQYF. The gene calls are TRBV5-1 and TRBJ2-5; 10 nucleotides align to TRBD2. Trimming at V came to 4 bases and at J to 4 bases, leaving 10 bases not matched to a gene. Germline assignment: CDR1 SGHRS and CDR2 YFSETQ. This CDR3 has 16 residues. The full variable domain, its missing parts supplied by reference TRBV5-1 and TRBJ2-5, is KAGVTQTPRYLIKTRGQQVTLSCSPISGHRSVSWYQQTPGQGLQFLFEYFSETQRNKGNFPGRFSGRQFSNSRSEMNVSTLELGDSALYLCASSPLERGGPETQYFGPGTRLLVL.

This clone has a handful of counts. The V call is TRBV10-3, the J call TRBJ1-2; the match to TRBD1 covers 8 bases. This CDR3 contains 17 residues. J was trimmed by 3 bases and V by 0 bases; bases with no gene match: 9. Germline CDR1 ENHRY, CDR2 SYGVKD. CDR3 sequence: CAISESGQGAYHYGYTF. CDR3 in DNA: TGTGCCATCAGTGAGTCTGGGCAGGGGGCCTACCACTATGGCTACACCTTC.

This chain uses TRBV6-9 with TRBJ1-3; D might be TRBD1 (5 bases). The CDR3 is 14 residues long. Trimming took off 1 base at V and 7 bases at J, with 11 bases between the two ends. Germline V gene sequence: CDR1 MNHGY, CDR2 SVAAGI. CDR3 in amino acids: CASSYWGAGNTIYF. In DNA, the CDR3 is TGTGCCAGCAGTTATTGGGGCGCCGGGAACACCATATATTTT.

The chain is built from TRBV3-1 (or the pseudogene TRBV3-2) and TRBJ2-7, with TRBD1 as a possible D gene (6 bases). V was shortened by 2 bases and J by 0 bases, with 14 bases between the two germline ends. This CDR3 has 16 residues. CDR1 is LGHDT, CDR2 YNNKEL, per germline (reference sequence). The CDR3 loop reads CASSQLPGHSSYEQYF. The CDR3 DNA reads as TGTGCCAGCAGCCAACTCCCGGGACACAGCTCCTACGAGCAGTACTTC.

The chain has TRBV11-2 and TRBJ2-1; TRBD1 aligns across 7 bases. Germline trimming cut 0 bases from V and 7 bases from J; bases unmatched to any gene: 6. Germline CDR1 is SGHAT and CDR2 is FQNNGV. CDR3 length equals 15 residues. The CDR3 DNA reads TGTGCCAGCAGCTTAGAAGGACAGGCCCTGAATGAGCAGTTCTTC. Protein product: CASSLEGQALNEQFF. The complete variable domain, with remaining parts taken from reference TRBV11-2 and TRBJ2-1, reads EAGVAQSPRYKIIEKRQSVAFWCNPISGHATLYWYQQILGQGPKLLIQFQNNGVVDDSQLPKDRFSAERLKGVDSTLKIQPAKLEDSAVYLCASSLEGQALNEQFFGPGTRLTVL.

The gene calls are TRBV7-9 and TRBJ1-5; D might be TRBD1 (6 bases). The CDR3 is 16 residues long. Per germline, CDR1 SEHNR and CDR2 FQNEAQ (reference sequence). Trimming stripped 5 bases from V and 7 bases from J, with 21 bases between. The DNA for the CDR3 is TGTGCCAGCAGCGCCTACCCAGGACAGCTAGGCCAGCCCCAGCATTTT. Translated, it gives CASSAYPGQLGQPQHF.

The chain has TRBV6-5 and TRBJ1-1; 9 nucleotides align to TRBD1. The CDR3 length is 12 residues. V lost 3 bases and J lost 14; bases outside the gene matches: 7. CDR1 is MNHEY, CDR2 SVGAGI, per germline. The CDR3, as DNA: TGTGCCAGCAGTTATGGGGACAGGGCCCCGTTCTTT. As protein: CASSYGDRAPFF.

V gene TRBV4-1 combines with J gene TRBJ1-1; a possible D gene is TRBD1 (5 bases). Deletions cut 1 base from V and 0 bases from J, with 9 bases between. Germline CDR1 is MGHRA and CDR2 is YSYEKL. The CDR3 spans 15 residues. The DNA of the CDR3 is TGCGCCAGCAGCCAAGGCAGGACATTGAACACTGAAGCTTTCTTT. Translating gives CASSQGRTLNTEAFF.

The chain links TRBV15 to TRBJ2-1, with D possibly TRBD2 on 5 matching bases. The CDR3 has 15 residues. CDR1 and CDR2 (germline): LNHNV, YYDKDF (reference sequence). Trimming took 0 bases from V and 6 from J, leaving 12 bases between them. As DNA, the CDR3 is TGTGCCACCAGCAGAGATTGGACTCTCGGCAATGAGCAGTTCTTC. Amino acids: CATSRDWTLGNEQFF. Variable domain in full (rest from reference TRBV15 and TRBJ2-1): DAMVIQNPRYQVTQFGKPVTLSCSQTLNHNVMYWYQQKSSQAPKLLFHYYDKDFNNEADTPDNFQSRRPNTSFCFLDIRSPGLGDTAMYLCATSRDWTLGNEQFFGPGTRLTVL.

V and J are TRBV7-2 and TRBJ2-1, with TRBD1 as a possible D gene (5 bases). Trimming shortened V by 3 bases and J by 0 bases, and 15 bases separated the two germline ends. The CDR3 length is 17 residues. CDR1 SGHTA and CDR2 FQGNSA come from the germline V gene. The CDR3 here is CASSFEAGLNSYNEQFF. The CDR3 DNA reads TGTGCCAGCAGCTTTGAGGCAGGGCTTAACTCCTACAATGAGCAGTTCTTC.